This T cell receptor (beta chain) was recovered during a study of blood T cells in healthy people across ages. The CDR3 loop spans 15 amino acids. Per the germline V gene, CDR1 is SQVTM and CDR2 is ANQGSEA. Trimming stripped 4 bases from V and 2 bases from J, with 17 bases between. Through a sample-barcoded 5' primer and a J-beta primer mix, a second PCR was run for roughly 7 to 11 cycles. TCRdb used MiXCR to reprocess the 5' RACE reads, holding one entry per CDR3 protein. This table has more than 1.4 million distinct CDR3 sequences, roughly 40% appearing once. This clonotype was recorded a few times.

The sample comprised blood. This TCR came from a woman under 30 in good health. The genes are TRBV29-1 and TRBJ1-2; weak D call: TRBD1 (5 bases). The CDR3 is CSVVVGVGGNYGYTF. In DNA, the CDR3 is TGCAGCGTTGTTGTGGGGGTCGGGGGGAACTATGGCTACACCTTC.